Listed below are T cell receptor beta chains from one sample, sequenced in a study of blood T cell repertoires in COVID-19. This table comes from immunoSEQ multiplex PCR, and its TCRdb copy is limited to in-frame clones, with some not included. This repertoire shows 300,000 to 350,000 clones, around 88% found once; its top ten account for 1.5% to 2%. Material: peripheral blood. These receptors all stem from a woman aged 25 to 39 with COVID-19, enrolled during active disease. Each CDR3 is given with its conserved first and last residue. D genes are given only for firm matches. Expanded clones are given a class, and other clones once, few, many or no size at all.

d_call: -; v_call: TRBV6-6; clone_size: -; j_call: TRBJ1-6; cdr3_aa: CASSMGAGIGSSPLHF; cdr3_nt: TGTGCCAGCAGTATGGGGGCAGGAATTGGAAGTTCACCCCTCCACTTT
d_call: TRBD1; v_call: TRBV6-6; clone_size: -; j_call: TRBJ2-6; cdr3_aa: CASSQFEIPGQGAGANVLTF; cdr3_nt: TGTGCCAGCAGTCAATTCGAGATACCGGGACAGGGGGCTGGGGCCAACGTCCTGACTTTC
d_call: TRBD2; v_call: TRBV3-1/TRBV3-2; clone_size: -; j_call: TRBJ2-2; cdr3_aa: CASSPGLAGANTGELFF; cdr3_nt: TGTGCCAGCAGCCCGGGACTAGCGGGGGCGAACACCGGGGAGCTGTTTTTT
d_call: -; v_call: TRBV1; clone_size: -; j_call: TRBJ2-6; cdr3_aa: CTSSPRPNWTGGSGANVLTF; cdr3_nt: TGCACCAGCAGCCCCCGGCCAAACTGGACAGGGGGCTCTGGGGCCAACGTCCTGACTTTC
d_call: -; v_call: TRBV3-1/TRBV3-2; clone_size: -; j_call: TRBJ2-5; cdr3_aa: CASSTRGLQETQYF; cdr3_nt: TGTGCCAGCAGCACCCGGGGACTTCAAGAGACCCAGTACTTC
d_call: -; v_call: TRBV19; clone_size: -; j_call: TRBJ1-5; cdr3_aa: CASSIQDSQPQHF; cdr3_nt: TGTGCCAGTAGTATACAGGATAGTCAGCCCCAGCATTTT
d_call: TRBD1; v_call: TRBV27; clone_size: -; j_call: TRBJ2-2; cdr3_aa: CASTNRGTGELFF; cdr3_nt: TGTGCCAGCACTAACAGGGGGACCGGGGAGCTGTTTTTT
d_call: TRBD1; v_call: TRBV9; clone_size: few; j_call: TRBJ1-3; cdr3_aa: CASSVEGTGGNTIYF; cdr3_nt: TGTGCCAGCAGCGTAGAGGGGACAGGCGGAAACACCATATATTTT
d_call: -; v_call: TRBV7-9; clone_size: -; j_call: TRBJ2-5; cdr3_aa: CASSTPLQGIETQYF; cdr3_nt: TGTGCCAGCAGCACACCCCTACAGGGAATAGAGACCCAGTACTTC
d_call: -; v_call: TRBV7-7; clone_size: -; j_call: TRBJ1-3; cdr3_aa: CASSLGSASSGNTIYF; cdr3_nt: TGTGCTAGCAGCTTAGGTTCAGCGAGCTCTGGAAACACCATATATTTT
d_call: TRBD1; v_call: TRBV10-2; clone_size: -; j_call: TRBJ2-5; cdr3_aa: CASSEATGAVETQYF; cdr3_nt: TGCGCCAGCAGTGAGGCGACAGGGGCGGTAGAGACCCAGTACTTC
d_call: TRBD1; v_call: TRBV5-1; clone_size: -; j_call: TRBJ1-2; cdr3_aa: CASSFDRGGGYTF; cdr3_nt: TGCGCCAGCAGCTTCGACAGGGGTGGCGGCTACACCTTC
d_call: -; v_call: TRBV5-6; clone_size: -; j_call: TRBJ2-7; cdr3_aa: CASSLVGGYEQYF; cdr3_nt: TGTGCCAGCAGCTTGGTGGGAGGCTACGAGCAGTACTTC
d_call: TRBD1; v_call: TRBV10-3; clone_size: -; j_call: TRBJ2-7; cdr3_aa: CATGQGESYEQYF; cdr3_nt: TGTGCCACTGGACAGGGTGAATCCTACGAGCAGTACTTC
d_call: TRBD2; v_call: TRBV5-1; clone_size: -; j_call: TRBJ2-5; cdr3_aa: CASSLGGGETQYF; cdr3_nt: TGCGCCAGCAGCTTGGGCGGGGGAGAGACCCAGTACTTC